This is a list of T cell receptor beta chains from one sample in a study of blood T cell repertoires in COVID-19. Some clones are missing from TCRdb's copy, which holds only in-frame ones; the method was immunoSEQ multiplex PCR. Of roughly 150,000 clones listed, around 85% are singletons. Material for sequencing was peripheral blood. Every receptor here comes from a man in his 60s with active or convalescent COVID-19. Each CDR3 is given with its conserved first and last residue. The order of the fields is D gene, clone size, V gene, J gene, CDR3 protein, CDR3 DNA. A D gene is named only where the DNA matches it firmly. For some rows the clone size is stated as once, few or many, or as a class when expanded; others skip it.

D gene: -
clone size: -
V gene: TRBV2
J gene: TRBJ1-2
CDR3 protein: CASSEKTGSAGYTF
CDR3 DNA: TGTGCCAGCAGTGAGAAGACAGGTTCGGCCGGCTACACCTTC

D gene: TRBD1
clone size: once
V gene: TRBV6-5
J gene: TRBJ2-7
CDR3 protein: CASRTRQGTSYEQYF
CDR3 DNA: TGTGCCAGCAGAACCCGACAGGGAACCTCCTACGAGCAGTACTTC

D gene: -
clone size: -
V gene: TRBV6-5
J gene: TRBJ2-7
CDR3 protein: CASSYAGSSPFEQYF
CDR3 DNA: TGTGCCAGCAGTTACGCCGGGAGTAGTCCCTTCGAGCAGTACTTC

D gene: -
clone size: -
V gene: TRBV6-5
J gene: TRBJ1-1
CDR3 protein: CASRRVGNTEAFF
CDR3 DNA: TGTGCCAGCAGGCGGGTGGGAAACACTGAAGCTTTCTTT

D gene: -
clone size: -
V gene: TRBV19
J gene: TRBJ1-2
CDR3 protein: CASSDLTGVYGYTF
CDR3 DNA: TGTGCCAGTAGCGACCTTACGGGGGTCTATGGCTACACCTTC

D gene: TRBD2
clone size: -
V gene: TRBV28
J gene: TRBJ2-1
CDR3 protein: CASSSSGGATNEQFF
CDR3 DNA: TGTGCCAGCAGTTCTAGCGGGGGGGCTACGAATGAGCAGTTCTTC

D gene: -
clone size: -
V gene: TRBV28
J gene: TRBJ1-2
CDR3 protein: CASSPPGRGLIYGYTF
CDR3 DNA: TGTGCCAGCAGCCCCCCGGGAAGGGGGTTGATCTATGGCTACACCTTC

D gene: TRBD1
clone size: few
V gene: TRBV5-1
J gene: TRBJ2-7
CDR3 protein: CASSTGGSYEQYF
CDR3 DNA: TGCGCCAGCAGCACAGGGGGGTCCTACGAGCAGTACTTC

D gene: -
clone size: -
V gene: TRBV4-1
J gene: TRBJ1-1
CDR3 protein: CASSQVGRGAGGEAFF
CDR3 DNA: TGCGCCAGCAGCCAAGTGGGGCGGGGGGCCGGAGGTGAAGCTTTCTTT

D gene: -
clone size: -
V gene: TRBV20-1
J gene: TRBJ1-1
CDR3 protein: CSAERGTEAFF
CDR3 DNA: TGCAGTGCTGAGAGGGGGACTGAAGCTTTCTTT

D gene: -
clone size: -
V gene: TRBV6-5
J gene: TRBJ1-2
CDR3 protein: CASSREGQSLNGYTF
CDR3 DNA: TGTGCCAGCAGTCGCGAAGGACAGTCTCTTAATGGCTACACCTTC

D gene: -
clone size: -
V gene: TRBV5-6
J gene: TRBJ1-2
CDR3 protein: CASSLESHYTF
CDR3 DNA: TGTGCCAGCAGCTTGGAGAGCCACTACACCTTC

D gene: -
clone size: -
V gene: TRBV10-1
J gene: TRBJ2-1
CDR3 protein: CASSGHRDVGQFF
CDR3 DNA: TGCGCCAGCAGTGGCCACAGGGACGTAGGGCAGTTCTTC

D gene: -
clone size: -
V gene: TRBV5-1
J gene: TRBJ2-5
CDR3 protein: CASSLIPGLLMQETQYF
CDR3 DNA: TGCGCCAGCAGCTTGATTCCGGGACTCCTCATGCAAGAGACCCAGTACTTC

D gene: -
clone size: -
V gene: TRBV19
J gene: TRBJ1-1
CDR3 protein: CASTRPGGWTEAFF
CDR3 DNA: TGTGCCAGTACCCGGCCGGGGGGCTGGACTGAAGCTTTCTTT

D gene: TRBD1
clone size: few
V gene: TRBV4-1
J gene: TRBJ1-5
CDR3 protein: CASSQVHPGQVSNQPQHF
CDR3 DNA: TGCGCCAGCAGCCAAGTACATCCGGGACAGGTCTCCAATCAGCCCCAGCATTTT

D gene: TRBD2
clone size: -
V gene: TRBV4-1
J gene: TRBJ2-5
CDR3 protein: CASSQDLGLAGVETQYF
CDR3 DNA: TGCGCCAGCAGCCAAGATCTGGGACTAGCGGGAGTAGAGACCCAGTACTTC

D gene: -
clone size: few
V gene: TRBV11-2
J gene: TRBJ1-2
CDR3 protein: CASSLDGGGYGYTF
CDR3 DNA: TGTGCCAGCAGCTTAGACGGCGGGGGCTATGGCTACACCTTC

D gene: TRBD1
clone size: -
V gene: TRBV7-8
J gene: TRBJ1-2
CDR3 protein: CASSLDRGSYGYTF
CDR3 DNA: TGTGCCAGCAGCTTAGACAGGGGGAGCTATGGCTACACCTTC

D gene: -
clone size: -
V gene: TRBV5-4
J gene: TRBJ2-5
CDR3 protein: CASSSGGVRETQYF
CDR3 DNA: TGTGCCAGCAGCTCAGGCGGGGTCCGGGAGACCCAGTACTTC

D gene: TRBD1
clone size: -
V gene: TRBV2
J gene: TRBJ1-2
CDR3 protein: CASSEVLRGRGYGYTF
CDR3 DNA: TGTGCCAGCAGTGAAGTTCTGAGGGGGCGCGGCTATGGCTACACCTTC

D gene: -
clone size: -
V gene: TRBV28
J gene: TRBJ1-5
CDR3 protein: CASSFRTDLSNQPQHF
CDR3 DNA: TGTGCCAGCAGTTTCCGGACAGACCTTAGCAATCAGCCCCAGCATTTT

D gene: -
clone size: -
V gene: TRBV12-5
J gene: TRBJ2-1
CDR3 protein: CASGLISLAGAGDSYNEQFF
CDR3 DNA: TGTGCTAGTGGTTTGATATCCCTCGCGGGGGCCGGGGACTCCTACAATGAGCAGTTCTTC

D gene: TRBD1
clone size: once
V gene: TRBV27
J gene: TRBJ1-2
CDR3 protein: CASSLRGTGAGYTF
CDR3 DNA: TGTGCCAGCAGTTTACGTGGGACAGGGGCTGGCTACACCTTC

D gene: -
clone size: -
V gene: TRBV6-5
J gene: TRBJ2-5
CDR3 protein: CASSYTYRDETQYF
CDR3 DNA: TGTGCCAGCAGTTACACCTACAGGGATGAGACCCAGTACTTC

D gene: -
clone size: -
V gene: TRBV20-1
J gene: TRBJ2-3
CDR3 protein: CSAGGADTQYF
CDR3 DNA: TGCAGTGCCGGGGGAGCAGATACGCAGTATTTT

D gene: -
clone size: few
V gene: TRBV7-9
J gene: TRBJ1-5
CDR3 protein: CASSLSSPGNQPQHF
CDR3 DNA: TGTGCCAGCAGCTTATCGAGTCCAGGGAATCAGCCCCAGCATTTT

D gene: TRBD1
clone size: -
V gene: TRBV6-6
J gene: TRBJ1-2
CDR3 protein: CASSRSGTGSFGYGYTF
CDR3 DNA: TGTGCCAGCAGTAGATCCGGGACAGGGTCATTTGGCTATGGCTACACCTTC

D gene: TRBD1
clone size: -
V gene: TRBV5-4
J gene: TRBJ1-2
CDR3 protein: CASSPGTGGAGISGGYTF
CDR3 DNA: TGTGCCAGCAGCCCCGGGACAGGGGGCGCCGGGATTTCGGGAGGCTACACCTTC

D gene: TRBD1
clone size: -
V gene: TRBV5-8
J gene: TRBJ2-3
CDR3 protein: CASSGGTLRGTDTQYF
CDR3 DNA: TGTGCCAGCAGCGGTGGGACCCTCAGGGGGACAGATACGCAGTATTTT

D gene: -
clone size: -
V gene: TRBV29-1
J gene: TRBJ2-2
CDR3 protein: CSVAGQNTGELFF
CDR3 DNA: TGCAGCGTTGCCGGTCAGAACACCGGGGAGCTGTTTTTT

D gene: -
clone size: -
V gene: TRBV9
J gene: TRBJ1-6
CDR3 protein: CASSVTGSSPLHF
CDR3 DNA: TGTGCCAGCAGCGTTACAGGGAGTTCACCCCTCCACTTT

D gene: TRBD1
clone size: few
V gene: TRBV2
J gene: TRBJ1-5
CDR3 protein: CASSQDRFSNQPQHF
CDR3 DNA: TGTGCCAGCAGCCAGGACAGGTTTAGCAATCAGCCCCAGCATTTT

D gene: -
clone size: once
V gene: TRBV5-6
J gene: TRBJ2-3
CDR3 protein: CASSLAGFDTQYF
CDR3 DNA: TGTGCCAGCAGCTTGGCGGGTTTCGATACGCAGTATTTT

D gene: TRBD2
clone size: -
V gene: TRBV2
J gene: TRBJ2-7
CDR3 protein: CASSQSGGPLSSYEQYF
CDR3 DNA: TGTGCCAGCAGCCAAAGCGGGGGCCCGTTGAGCTCCTACGAGCAGTACTTC

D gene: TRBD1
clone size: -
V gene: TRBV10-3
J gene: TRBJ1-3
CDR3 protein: CAISEQGTSGNTIYF
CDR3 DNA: TGTGCCATCAGTGAACAGGGGACCTCTGGAAACACCATATATTTT

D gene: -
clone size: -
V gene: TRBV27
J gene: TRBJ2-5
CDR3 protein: CASSLYRTAQETQYF
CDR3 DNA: TGTGCCAGCAGTTTATATAGGACAGCCCAAGAGACCCAGTACTTC

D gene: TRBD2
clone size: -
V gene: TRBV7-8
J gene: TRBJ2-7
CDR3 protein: CASSLGSTGGSYEQYF
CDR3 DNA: TGTGCCAGCAGCTTAGGATCGACGGGGGGTTCCTACGAGCAGTACTTC

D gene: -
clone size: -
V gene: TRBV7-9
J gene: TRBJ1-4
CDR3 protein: CASSREAEKLFF
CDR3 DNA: TGTGCCAGCAGTCGGGAGGCGGAAAAACTGTTTTTT

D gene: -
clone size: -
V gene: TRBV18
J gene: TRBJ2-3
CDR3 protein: CASSPPLLANTQYF
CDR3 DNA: TGTGCCAGCTCACCACCTCTTTTAGCGAATACGCAGTATTTT

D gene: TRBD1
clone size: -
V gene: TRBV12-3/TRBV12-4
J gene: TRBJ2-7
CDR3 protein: CASRTGSEQYF
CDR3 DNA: TGTGCCAGCAGGACAGGGTCCGAGCAGTACTTC

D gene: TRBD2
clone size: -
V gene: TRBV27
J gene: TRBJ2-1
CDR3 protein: CASSLGRLAGGRSYNEQFF
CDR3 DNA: TGTGCCAGCAGTTTAGGCAGACTAGCGGGGGGTCGCTCCTACAATGAGCAGTTCTTC

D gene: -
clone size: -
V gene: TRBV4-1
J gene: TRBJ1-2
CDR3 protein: CASSLLQGNYGYTF
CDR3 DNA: TGCGCCAGCAGCCTACTACAGGGAAACTATGGCTACACCTTC

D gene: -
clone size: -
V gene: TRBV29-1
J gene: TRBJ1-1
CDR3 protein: CSTRSQGTEAFF
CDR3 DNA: TGCAGCACTCGGTCACAGGGCACTGAAGCTTTCTTT

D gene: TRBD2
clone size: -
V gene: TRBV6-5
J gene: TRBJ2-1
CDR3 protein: CASSLRLAASIEQFF
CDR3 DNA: TGTGCCAGCAGCCTACGACTAGCCGCCTCAATTGAGCAGTTCTTC

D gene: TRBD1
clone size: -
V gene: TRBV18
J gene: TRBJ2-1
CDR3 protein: CASSVRQGTGNEQFF
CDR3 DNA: TGTGCCAGCTCAGTACGACAGGGGACTGGCAATGAGCAGTTCTTC

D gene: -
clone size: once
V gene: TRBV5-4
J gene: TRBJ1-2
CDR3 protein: CASSLSENYGYTF
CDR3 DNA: TGTGCCAGCAGCTTGTCGGAGAACTATGGCTACACCTTC

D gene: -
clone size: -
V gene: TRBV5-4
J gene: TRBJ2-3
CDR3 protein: CASSLRTRSDTQYF
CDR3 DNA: TGTGCCAGCAGCTTACGCACTAGGTCAGATACGCAGTATTTT

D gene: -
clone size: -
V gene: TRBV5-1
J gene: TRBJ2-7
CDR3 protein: CASSLGQTRYEQYF
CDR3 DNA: TGCGCCAGCAGCTTGGGACAGACTCGCTACGAGCAGTACTTC

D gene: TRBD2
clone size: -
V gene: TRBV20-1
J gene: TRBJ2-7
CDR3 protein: CSASPPTSEYEQYF
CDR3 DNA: TGCAGTGCTAGTCCCCCGACTAGCGAATACGAGCAGTACTTC

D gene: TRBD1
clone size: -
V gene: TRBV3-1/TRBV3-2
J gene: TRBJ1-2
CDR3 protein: CASSPLNRGTNYGYTF
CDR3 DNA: TGTGCCAGCAGCCCACTGAACAGGGGGACTAACTATGGCTACACCTTC

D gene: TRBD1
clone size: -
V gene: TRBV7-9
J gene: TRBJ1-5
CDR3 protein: CASSFNDRGPQPQHF
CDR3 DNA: TGTGCCAGCAGCTTCAATGACAGGGGGCCTCAGCCCCAGCATTTT

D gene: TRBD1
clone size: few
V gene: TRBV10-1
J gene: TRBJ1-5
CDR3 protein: CASSNGTGGNQPQHF
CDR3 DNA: TGCGCCAGCAGTAACGGGACAGGGGGCAATCAGCCCCAGCATTTT

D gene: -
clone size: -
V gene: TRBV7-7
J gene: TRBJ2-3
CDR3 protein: CASSLWRAGRPSTDTQYF
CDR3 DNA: TGTGCTAGCAGCCTCTGGAGGGCAGGACGCCCGAGCACAGATACGCAGTATTTT